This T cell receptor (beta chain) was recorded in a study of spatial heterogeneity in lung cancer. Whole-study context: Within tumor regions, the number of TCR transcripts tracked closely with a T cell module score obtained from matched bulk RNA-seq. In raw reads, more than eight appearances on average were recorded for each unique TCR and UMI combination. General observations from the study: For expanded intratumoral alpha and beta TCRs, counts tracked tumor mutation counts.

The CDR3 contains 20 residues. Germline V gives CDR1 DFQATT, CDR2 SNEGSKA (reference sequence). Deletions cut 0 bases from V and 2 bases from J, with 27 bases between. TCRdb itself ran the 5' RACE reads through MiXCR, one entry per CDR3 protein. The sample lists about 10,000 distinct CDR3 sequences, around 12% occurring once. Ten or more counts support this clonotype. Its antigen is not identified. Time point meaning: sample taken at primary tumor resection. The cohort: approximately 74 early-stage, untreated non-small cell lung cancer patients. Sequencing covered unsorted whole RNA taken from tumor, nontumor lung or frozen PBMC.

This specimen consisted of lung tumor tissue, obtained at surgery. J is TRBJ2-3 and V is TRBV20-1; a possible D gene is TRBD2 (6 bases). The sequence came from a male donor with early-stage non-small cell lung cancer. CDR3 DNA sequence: TGCAGTGCTAGAGATTTTGGTCGGGCGGGGAAAATGACTTCCACAGATACGCAGTATTTT. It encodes CSARDFGRAGKMTSTDTQYF.